Listed below are T cell receptor beta chains from one sample, sequenced in a study of OX40 agonist ivuxolimab in advanced cancers. This table comes from immunoSEQ multiplex PCR, and its TCRdb copy is limited to in-frame clones, with some not included. The table has 85,000 to 95,000 clones, about 88% seen once; the top ten hold approximately 0.36%. Sample: CD4+ or CD8+ T cells sorted from blood, taken in a trial of the OX40 agonist ivuxolimab. Receptors originate from an adult with an advanced solid tumor such as melanoma, head and neck, liver or kidney cancer. The CDR3 runs from the conserved cysteine through the conserved F or W. A D gene is named only where the DNA matches it firmly.

CDR3 DNA,CDR3 protein,D gene,V gene,J gene
TGTGCCAGCAGTTGGGACGCCTATACCACTGAAGCTTTCTTT,CASSWDAYTTEAFF,NA,TRBV5-8,TRBJ1-1
TGTGCCAGCAGTGCCCTAGACGAGCAGTACTTC,CASSALDEQYF,NA,TRBV2,TRBJ2-7
TGTGCCAGCAGCTTAAGGGGAGACCAGCCCCAGCATTTT,CASSLRGDQPQHF,NA,TRBV11-2,TRBJ1-5
TGCAGCGTTGGGGGTGGGAGACATGCCGGGGAGCTGTTTTTT,CSVGGGRHAGELFF,NA,TRBV29-1,TRBJ2-2
TGTGCCAGCAGCTTAATTTCTGTAAGAGGGAATTCACCCCTCCACTTT,CASSLISVRGNSPLHF,NA,TRBV7-2,TRBJ1-6
TGTGCCAGCAGCTTACTTGACAGGGAGGGAGGCTACACCTTC,CASSLLDREGGYTF,TRBD1,TRBV7-9,TRBJ1-2
TGTGCCAGCAGCTTATCGACAGGGCCCCTCCACTTT,CASSLSTGPLHF,TRBD1,TRBV7-9,TRBJ1-6
TGTGCCAGTACCAATCTGGGACAGGGGGCAGGGGCCAACGTCCTGACTTTC,CASTNLGQGAGANVLTF,TRBD1,TRBV19,TRBJ2-6
TGTGCCTGGAACGGGCGAGACGGCTATGGCTACACCTTC,CAWNGRDGYGYTF,NA,TRBV30,TRBJ1-2
TGTGCCAGCGAACAGGGCCCCACCGGGGAGCTGTTTTTT,CASEQGPTGELFF,NA,TRBV28,TRBJ2-2